This TCR beta chain was found in a study of T cell responses to AZD1222 COVID-19 vaccine (dated by TCRdb to the early 2020s). Background for the entire study: AZD1222 recipients whose second dose came at about 4 weeks and those whose second dose came at about 12 weeks were combined into one group, since spike-specific TCR depth and breadth did not differ between the two schedules. TCR sequencing was performed for about 250 trial participants, of whom 200 to 220 were given two doses of AZD1222 and around 26 were given two doses of MenACWY control vaccine. Enrollment into the trials was organized by age into subgroups of 18-55, 56-69 and 70-plus years, and those subgroups contained approximately 160, 26 and 62 TCR-sequenced participants, respectively.

This specimen's time point label, interpreted: baseline before first vaccination. The vaccinee samples were drawn from two UK trials, COV001 and COV002, one of which was a single-blind randomized controlled phase 2/3 trial testing AZD1222 (ChAdOx1 nCoV-19) in healthy adults. Trial participant PBMC samples were collected at day 0 and day 28 after the second dose for TCRbeta chain sequencing. In the germline V gene, CDR1 corresponds to SGHTA and CDR2 to FQGTGA. The junction shows trimming of 5 bases on V and 5 bases on J, and the gene matches do not reach 7 bases of it. The CDR3, from cysteine to phenylalanine, totals 15 residues. CDR3 DNA is the only sequence kept; it has 45 bases, read in frame from the first base. What the authors observed across the whole study: In the small 56-69-year group, the increase in depth fell short of significance, most likely because of low power. CD4 TCRs associated with the vaccine covered the entire spike protein, and the dominant responses were in regions 160-218 and 743-854. Because no day 14 peak-response samples were available, the repertoires could be characterized only after the peak T cell response. After two AZD1222 doses, both the breadth and the depth of spike-specific TCRs were significantly higher than at day 0 and than in MenACWY recipients. Most participants were white British and females outnumbered males, and the authors suggested that clonal diversity may have been underestimated. Conclusions about previously exposed vaccinees are limited because only six or seven AZD1222 recipients were SARS-CoV-2 seropositive at baseline. Reportedly, close to half of the unique spike-specific TCRs recognized epitopes lying outside the regions that are mutated in the B.1.351 and B.1.1.7 variants.

The CDR3 regions of human TCRbeta chains were analyzed by immunosequencing. The authors' analysis ran thus. Repertoire TCRs were checked for matches against a reference library of SARS-CoV-2-specific TCRs that had been generated using the MIRA antigen-specificity platform. Breadth was defined as the fraction of unique TCRs that were SARS-CoV-2-associated. Depth was defined as the fraction of total T cells that were SARS-CoV-2-associated. Using the MIRA data, each spike-specific TCR was assigned both to the spike region to which the TCR was reactive and to a CD4 or CD8 class. Log10-transformed breadth and depth values were compared by one-way ANOVA with Sidak's multiple comparisons tests. TCRdb took this table from immuneACCESS and kept in-frame rearrangements with V and J called. Such tables lack part of the clones; where checked against another copy, unresolved V genes explain under half of the gap, and the rest is unexplained. Clonal size and the V and J genes are those of that table, whereas D and trimming came from the DNA. This sample has around 110,000 clones in its table, and around 88% of those were observed once. Clones ranked in the top ten supply over 7.5% of the sample.

As to this clone: Its specific antigen is unknown. Base quality data are lacking; no much larger clone is found one base away.

The sequencing used peripheral blood, collected on day 0 of AZD1222 vaccination. The receptor was derived from an adult in good health. This sequence uses TRBV7-3 and TRBJ2-1; 9 bases in the junction line up with TRBD1. The CDR3 protein: CASSLIGTGNNEQFF. The nucleotide sequence is TGTGCCAGCAGCCTCATCGGGACAGGGAACAATGAGCAGTTCTTC.